This entry lists 31 T cell receptor beta chains sequenced from one sample in a study of identical twins. TCRdb recomputed calls from the 5' RACE reads with MiXCR, one row per CDR3 protein. The sample includes about 520,000 distinct CDR3 sequences, roughly a fifth of them seen just once. This sample was also put to use in a study of T cells expressing NK-cell markers.

Sample: CD4+ T cells sorted from blood. The receptors were sampled from a woman aged 18-29 years in good health.

This clonotype was seen a handful of times. CDR3 amino acids: CASSTLGPQDGYEQYF. DNA of the CDR3: TGTGCCAGCAGTACCCTGGGTCCCCAGGATGGATACGAGCAGTACTTC. V gene TRBV12-3 or TRBV12-4 combines with J gene TRBJ2-7; no clear D gene. The V end lost 5 bases, the J end lost 4 bases, and 21 bases lay between the germline ends. The CDR3 has 16 amino acids.

Only a few counts were recorded for this clonotype. The V call is TRBV6-2 or TRBV6-3, the J call TRBJ1-1; tentative D call: TRBD1 (5 bases). The germline gives CDR1 MNHEY, CDR2 SVGEGT. The CDR3 has 14 residues. Trimming took 5 bases from V and 11 from J, leaving 21 bases between them. Here the CDR3 reads CASSIPLGERPAFF. CDR3 DNA sequence: TGTGCCAGCAGTATCCCTTTGGGGGAGCGCCCTGCTTTCTTT.

The rearrangement joins TRBV7-8 to TRBJ2-7, with 7 nucleotides matching TRBD1. Germline V CDR1 and CDR2: SGHVS, FQNEAQ. This CDR3 is built from 16 residues. V trimming: 4 bases; J trimming: 3 bases; junction bases outside the gene matches: 12. CDR3 in amino acids: CASSSRIDRALYEQYF. The CDR3 region has the DNA TGTGCCAGCAGCTCTCGGATCGACAGGGCCCTCTACGAGCAGTACTTC.

V usage is TRBV6-4 and J usage is TRBJ1-6; D perhaps matches TRBD1 (6 bases). There are 14 residues in the CDR3. Between the trimmed V and J ends, which lost 3 bases and 10 bases, there was a span of 13 bases. Germline V gives CDR1 MRHNA, CDR2 SNTAGT. The CDR3 loop reads CASSEHRVDSPLHF. CDR3 nucleotide sequence: TGTGCCAGCAGTGAACACAGGGTAGACTCACCCCTCCACTTT.

The CDR3 region is CSAKGGFATNEKLFF. The CDR3 DNA reads as TGCAGTGCTAAAGGCGGGTTCGCAACTAATGAAAAACTGTTTTTT. The chain recombines TRBV20-1 with TRBJ1-4; D unclear. Germline assignment: CDR1 DFQATT and CDR2 SNEGSKA (reference sequence). The CDR3 totals 15 residues. Trimming left V 4 bases short and J 0 bases short, with 12 bases between.

This clonotype appeared many times. This chain links TRBV20-1 with TRBJ2-7; D is perhaps TRBD2 (6 bases). Germline loops: CDR1 DFQATT, CDR2 SNEGSKA (reference sequence). With 3 bases removed from V and 4 bases from J, the gap between germline ends came to 16 bases. The CDR3 length is 14 residues. The CDR3 bases are TGCAGTGCTAGCGGAGGGGCTAGTCGGTACGAGCAGTACTTC. Translation: CSASGGASRYEQYF.

The rearrangement uses TRBV12-3 or TRBV12-4 and TRBJ1-2, with TRBD1 identical over 8 bases. The CDR3 covers 15 residues. The V and J ends lost 5 bases and 5 bases, in that order; junction bases with no gene match: 10. CDR3 loop: CASSPTGGTAYGYTF. The CDR3, as DNA: TGTGCCAGCAGTCCCACAGGGGGTACCGCTTATGGCTACACCTTC.

The V and J genes are TRBV20-1 and TRBJ2-1; D is perhaps TRBD1 (7 bases). V lost 5 bases, J lost 8 bases, and 25 bases lay in between. From germline, CDR1 is DFQATT and CDR2 SNEGSKA (reference sequence). The CDR3 runs 16 residues. The CDR3 here is CSARAPGGSFGYEQFF. For the CDR3, the DNA is TGCAGTGCTCGCGCACCAGGGGGGAGTTTCGGTTATGAGCAGTTCTTC.

Many counts were recorded for this clonotype. The V gene is TRBV20-1, the J gene TRBJ2-3; D is unclear. The germline V and J ends were trimmed by 4 bases and 6 bases, with 8 bases remaining between them. The V gene's germline CDR1 is DFQATT and CDR2 SNEGSKA (reference sequence). The CDR3 is 11 residues long. The CDR3 reads CSATTYDTQYF. Written as DNA, the CDR3 is TGCAGTGCTACAACCTACGATACGCAGTATTTT.

This clonotype showed up just a few times. The chain has TRBV5-1 and TRBJ2-2; D gene unclear. Trimming removed 6 bases from V and 0 bases from J, with 9 bases in between. The length of the CDR3 is 14 residues. Germline CDR1 is SGHRS and CDR2 is YFSETQ. The CDR3 loop is CASKGFANTGELFF. DNA of the CDR3: TGCGCCAGCAAAGGGTTCGCGAACACCGGGGAGCTGTTTTTT.

This clonotype has at least ten counts. The V gene is TRBV3-1, the J gene TRBJ1-5; D unclear. The CDR3 covers 11 residues. V shed 6 bases and J shed 6 bases, with 6 bases lying between them. Germline V gene data show CDR1 as LGHDT and CDR2 as YNNKEL (reference sequence). The CDR3 nucleotides are TGTGCCAGCAGACTCAGTCAGCCCCAGCATTTT. As protein: CASRLSQPQHF.

This sequence joins TRBV20-1 and TRBJ2-3; a weak D match, TRBD2 (6 bases). This CDR3 is built from 12 residues. Germline V lookup: CDR1 DFQATT, CDR2 SNEGSKA (reference sequence). V shed 7 bases and J shed 0 bases, with 8 bases lying between them. The CDR3 region is CSGGESTDTQYF. The DNA of the CDR3 is TGCAGTGGGGGGGAGAGCACAGATACGCAGTATTTT.

This clonotype was counted between two and nine times. The V call is TRBV25-1, the J call TRBJ1-1; D ambiguous. The CDR3 is 13 residues long. Trimming cost V 1 base and J 3 bases, with 6 bases left between them. Germline CDR1 MGHDK, CDR2 SYGVNS. The CDR3 coding sequence is TGTGCCAGCAGTGAATCCGGTTACACTGAAGCTTTCTTT. Amino acids: CASSESGYTEAFF.

This clonotype was counted at least ten times. This chain uses TRBV20-1 with TRBJ1-3; no clear D gene. The V gene lost 1 base and the J gene lost 4 bases, with 14 bases spanning the gap. Germline V gene sequence: CDR1 DFQATT, CDR2 SNEGSKA (reference sequence). This CDR3 has 15 residues. CDR3 coding DNA: TGCAGTGCTAGAGCTTCCGGTGCGCGGGGAAACACCATATATTTT. It translates to CSARASGARGNTIYF.

The chain links TRBV10-2 to TRBJ2-1; D is ambiguous. Trimming took off 7 bases at V and 4 bases at J, with 14 bases between the two ends. CDR1 WSHSY and CDR2 SAAADI come from the germline V gene. There are 14 residues in the CDR3. The CDR3 sequence is CASTQNSQYNEQFF. Here the CDR3 DNA reads TGCGCCAGCACCCAGAATTCCCAATACAATGAGCAGTTCTTC.

This chain uses TRBV10-2 with TRBJ2-1; 7 bases fit TRBD2. The germline V gene encodes CDR1 WSHSY and CDR2 SAAADI. The trim removed 10 bases at V and 8 bases at J, leaving 17 bases unmatched. The length of the CDR3 is 15 residues. The CDR3 is CATYGAGGSQDEQFF. In nucleotides, the CDR3 is TGCGCCACTTACGGAGCGGGCGGGAGTCAGGATGAGCAGTTCTTC.

The chain joins TRBV7-8 to TRBJ2-3, with D possibly being TRBD2 (7 bases). This CDR3 region has 16 residues. Germline V lookup: CDR1 SGHVS, CDR2 FQNEAQ. The V end was cut by 5 bases, the J end by 2 bases, with 17 bases between. The CDR3 loop reads CASSPRGTTSTDTQYF. The CDR3 region has the DNA TGTGCCAGCAGCCCAAGGGGGACTACGTCCACAGATACGCAGTATTTT.

This clonotype turned up a few times. This chain joins TRBV10-2 and TRBJ2-1, with 9 nucleotides matching TRBD1. Germline lookup yields CDR1 WSHSY and CDR2 SAAADI. The CDR3 is 11 amino acids. Unmatched junction bases numbered 4, after V lost 5 bases and J lost 14 bases. The CDR3 here is CASSQTGGEFF. The CDR3 DNA follows: TGCGCCAGCAGTCAGACAGGGGGTGAGTTCTTC.

This clonotype came up a few times. The V gene is TRBV2, the J gene TRBJ1-1, with 9 positions matching TRBD1. This CDR3 has 15 amino acids. From germline, CDR1 is SNHLY and CDR2 FYNNEI. V gave up 4 bases and J gave up 5 bases; unmatched junction bases: 8. The CDR3 coding sequence is TGTGCCAGCAGTGCACAGGGGGCGGATAAGACTGAAGCTTTCTTT. As protein: CASSAQGADKTEAFF.

This clonotype showed up just a few times. V usage is TRBV29-1 and J usage is TRBJ1-1; tentatively, D is TRBD1 (5 bases). This CDR3 is 14 amino acids long. Germline V gene lookup returns CDR1 SQVTM and CDR2 ANQGSEA. The ends were cut back, 6 bases at V and 5 bases at J, with 19 bases in the middle. The CDR3 sequence: CSVAKGRGQTEAFF. CDR3 nucleotide sequence: TGCAGCGTCGCCAAGGGGAGGGGTCAAACTGAAGCTTTCTTT.

The chain links TRBV20-1 to TRBJ2-5; 8 nucleotides line up with TRBD2. Germline V CDR1 and CDR2: DFQATT, SNEGSKA (reference sequence). The trim removed 4 bases at V and 1 base at J, leaving 8 bases unmatched. This CDR3 spans 15 amino acids. The CDR3 reads CSANPTSGLQETQYF. Written as DNA, the CDR3 is TGCAGTGCTAATCCCACTAGCGGTCTCCAAGAGACCCAGTACTTC.

This clonotype was seen a few times. This chain joins TRBV11-2 and TRBJ2-5, with TRBD2 as a possible D gene (6 bases). Germline V gives CDR1 SGHAT, CDR2 FQNNGV. This CDR3 has 14 amino acids. V shed 3 bases and J shed 5 bases, with 13 bases lying between them. The CDR3 sequence is CASSLVGRGETQYF. In nucleotides, the CDR3 is TGTGCCAGCAGCTTGGTCGGGAGAGGGGAGACCCAGTACTTC.

The CDR3 coding sequence is TGTGCCAGCAGCTTAGTGGTCCTTGGCACTGGCAATGAGCAGTTCTTC. This encodes CASSLVVLGTGNEQFF. This chain uses TRBV7-8 with TRBJ2-1; D gene ambiguous. Per germline, CDR1 SGHVS and CDR2 FQNEAQ. The CDR3 runs 16 residues. Trimming removed 1 base at V and 6 bases at J, with 16 bases between.

This rearrangement joins TRBV7-6 to TRBJ2-1; 8 bases map to TRBD2. CDR3 length equals 15 residues. Trimming cost V 5 bases and J 8 bases; bases outside gene matches: 11. Germline CDR1 SGHVS, CDR2 FNYEAQ. CDR3 DNA sequence: TGTGCCAGCAGCCATAGCGGGGTACTGAACCATGAGCAGTTCTTC. Residues: CASSHSGVLNHEQFF.

The genes are TRBV7-9 and TRBJ2-2, with D possibly TRBD2 on 5 matching bases. V was shortened by 1 base and J by 3 bases, with 15 bases between the two germline ends. Germline values: CDR1 SEHNR, CDR2 FQNEAQ (reference sequence). This CDR3 region has 17 residues. CDR3 in DNA: TGTGCCAGCAGCTTAGTCCCCCGTGCGGGCGACACCGGGGAGCTGTTTTTT. Its translation is CASSLVPRAGDTGELFF. Using reference TRBV7-9 and TRBJ2-2 for the parts outside the CDR3, the full variable domain is DTGVSQNPRHKITKRGQNVTFRCDPISEHNRLYWYRQTLGQGPEFLTYFQNEAQLEKSRLLSDRFSAERPKGSFSTLEIQRTEQGDSAMYLCASSLVPRAGDTGELFFGEGSRLTVL.

The V gene is TRBV11-2, the J gene TRBJ1-4, with D hard to call. Germline-derived CDR1 and CDR2 are SGHAT and FQNNGV. Deletions cut 4 bases from V and 5 bases from J, with 14 bases between. This CDR3 has 15 amino acids. CDR3 amino acids: CASSSLTDWNEKLFF. In DNA, the CDR3 is TGTGCCAGCAGCTCTTTGACTGACTGGAATGAAAAACTGTTTTTT.

This clonotype has only a few counts. The rearrangement uses TRBV15 and TRBJ2-2; D possibly corresponds to TRBD1 (6 bases). There are 15 residues in the CDR3. CDR1 is LNHNV, CDR2 YYDKDF, per germline (reference sequence). With 5 bases removed from V and 0 bases from J, the gap between germline ends came to 10 bases. CDR3 bases: TGTGCCACCAGCCGCCGACAGGCGAACACCGGGGAGCTGTTTTTT. It codes for CATSRRQANTGELFF.

This clonotype was seen more than once but under ten times. The chain has TRBV15 and TRBJ2-7; 10 nucleotides agree with TRBD2. Trimming cost V 0 bases and J 6 bases; bases outside gene matches: 5. The CDR3 runs 15 residues. Germline CDR1 LNHNV, CDR2 YYDKDF (reference sequence). CDR3 nucleotide sequence: TGTGCCACCAGCAGAGATTCAGCGGGGGGGCGCGAGCAGTACTTC. This encodes CATSRDSAGGREQYF.

Only a few counts were recorded for this clonotype. This chain connects TRBV7-9 to TRBJ2-5, with 11 positions matching TRBD2. In germline, CDR1 is SEHNR, CDR2 FQNEAQ (reference sequence). Trimming removed 5 bases from V and 2 bases from J; junction bases left unmatched: 4. The CDR3 runs 15 residues. CDR3 sequence reads: CASSQGLAVQETQYF. The CDR3 DNA sequence: TGTGCCAGCAGCCAGGGACTAGCGGTACAAGAGACCCAGTACTTC.

This clonotype was seen once. This chain links TRBV27 with TRBJ2-1; 9 bases map to TRBD2. Germline trimming cut 6 bases from V and 10 bases from J; bases unmatched to any gene: 16. Germline CDR1 MNHEY, CDR2 SMNVEV (reference sequence). This CDR3 region has 16 residues. CDR3 DNA: TGTGCCAGCAGACGCCGCCAGACTAGCGGCAAAACGGAGCAGTTCTTC. Amino acids: CASRRRQTSGKTEQFF.

The chain uses TRBV2 and TRBJ2-5; D may be TRBD1 or TRBD2 (6 bases each). Trimming removed 3 bases from V and 7 bases from J, with 9 bases in between. The V gene's germline CDR1 is SNHLY and CDR2 FYNNEI. The CDR3 is 12 amino acids. The DNA of the CDR3 is TGTGCCAGCAGTGAGGAGGGGGGGACCCAGTACTTC. It specifies CASSEEGGTQYF.